A single T cell receptor (beta chain) is shown here with its context. Antigen specificity is unknown. This record comes from a study of blood T cells in healthy people across ages. Broader study findings: Per million T cells, TCR beta diversity dropped roughly linearly as age increased. Researchers report that TCR beta diversity correlated strongly with naive T cell percentage.

V lost 0 bases and J 2 bases, leaving 11 bases between the germline ends. The CDR3 runs to 14 residues. The germline CDR1 and CDR2 sequences are DFQATT and SNEGSKA (reference sequence). Combining a sample-barcoded 5' primer with a J-beta primer mix, a second PCR ran for about 6 to 12 cycles. Each cDNA was tagged by a template-switch adaptor containing 12 random nucleotides. TCRdb reanalysed the 5' RACE reads using MiXCR and keeps one entry per CDR3 protein. The profile covers approximately 730,000 distinct CDR3 sequences, with roughly 50% appearing a single time and about 42% taken by the ten largest. The amount of total RNA extracted per sample was at least 5 micrograms.

The receptor was derived from a man aged 80 or over in good health. The chain recombines TRBV20-1 with TRBJ2-7; D possibly uses TRBD1 or TRBD2 (5 bases each). The sequenced material came from blood. CDR3 sequence: CSAREGTAAYEQYF. The CDR3 DNA is TGCAGTGCTAGAGAAGGGACGGCAGCCTACGAGCAGTACTTC.